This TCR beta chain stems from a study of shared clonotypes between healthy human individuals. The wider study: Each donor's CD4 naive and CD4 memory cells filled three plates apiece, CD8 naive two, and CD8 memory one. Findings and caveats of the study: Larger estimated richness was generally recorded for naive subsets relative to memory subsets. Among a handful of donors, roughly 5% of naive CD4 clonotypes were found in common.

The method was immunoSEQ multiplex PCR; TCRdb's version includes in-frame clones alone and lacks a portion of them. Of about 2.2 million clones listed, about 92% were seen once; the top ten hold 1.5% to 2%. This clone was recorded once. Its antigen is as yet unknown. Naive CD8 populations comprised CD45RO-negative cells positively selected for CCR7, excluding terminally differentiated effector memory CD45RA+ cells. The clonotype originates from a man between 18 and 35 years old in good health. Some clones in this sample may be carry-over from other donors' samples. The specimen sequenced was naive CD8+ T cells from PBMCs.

CDR3 coding DNA: TGTGCCAGCAGTAAGGTGGTGGATGAGAGGGGCTACACCTTC. This encodes CASSKVVDERGYTF. V gene TRBV27 combines with J gene TRBJ1-2; D gene unclear. Germline CDR1 reads MNHEY; CDR2 reads SMNVEV (reference sequence). V was shortened by 5 bases and J by 8 bases, with 18 bases between the two germline ends. The CDR3 runs to 14 residues.